The clone carrying this T cell receptor beta chain turned up a few times. What it recognizes is unknown. These data originate in a study of early T cells in non-severe SARS-CoV-2 infection. Study details: Unsorted whole-blood RNA was sequenced in bulk, leaving chains unpaired. Study-wide findings and caveats: Lookups in VDJdb leaned toward anti-spike CD8 responses and missed private and CD4 specificities.

After removal of 2 bases from V and 4 bases from J, the junction contained 6 bases not matched to a gene. Germline V gene lookup returns CDR1 MGHRA and CDR2 YSYEKL. CDR3 size: 15 residues. Unique molecular identifiers were added to individual cDNA molecules. In TCRdb, the 5' RACE reads were re-called with MiXCR into one record per CDR3 protein. The profile shows fewer than 100,000 distinct CDR3 sequences, 15% to 20% of them singletons. The V and J genes are TRBV4-1 and TRBJ1-2, with 8 bases lining up with TRBD1. This sequence originates from an adult who was a healthcare worker with PCR-confirmed SARS-CoV-2 infection or an uninfected control (not recorded which). Specimen: whole blood. CDR3: CASSQPRQGSYGYTF. DNA of the CDR3: TGCGCCAGCAGCCAACCCCGACAGGGGTCCTATGGCTACACCTTC.